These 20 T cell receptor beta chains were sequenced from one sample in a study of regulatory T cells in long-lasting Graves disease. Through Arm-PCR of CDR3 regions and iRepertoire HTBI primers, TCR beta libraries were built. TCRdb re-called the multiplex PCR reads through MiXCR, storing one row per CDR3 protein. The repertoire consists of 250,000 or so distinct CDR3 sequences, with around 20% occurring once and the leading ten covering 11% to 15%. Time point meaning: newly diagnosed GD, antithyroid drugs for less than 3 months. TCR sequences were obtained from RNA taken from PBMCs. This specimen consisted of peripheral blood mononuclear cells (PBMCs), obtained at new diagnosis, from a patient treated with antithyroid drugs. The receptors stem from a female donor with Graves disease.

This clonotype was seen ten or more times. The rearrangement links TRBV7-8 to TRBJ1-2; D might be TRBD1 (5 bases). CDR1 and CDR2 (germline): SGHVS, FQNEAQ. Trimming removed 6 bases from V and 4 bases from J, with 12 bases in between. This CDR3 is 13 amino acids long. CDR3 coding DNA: TGTGCCAGCAGACCCGGACATTTCTATGGCTACACCTTC. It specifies CASRPGHFYGYTF.

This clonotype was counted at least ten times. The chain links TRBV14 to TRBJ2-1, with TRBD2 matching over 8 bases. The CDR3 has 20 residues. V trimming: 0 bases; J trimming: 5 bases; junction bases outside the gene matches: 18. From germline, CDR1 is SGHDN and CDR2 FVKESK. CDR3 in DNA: TGTGCCAGCAGCCAAGACGAACTATCTAGCGGGTACCAAATCAACAATGAGCAGTTCTTC. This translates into CASSQDELSSGYQINNEQFF.

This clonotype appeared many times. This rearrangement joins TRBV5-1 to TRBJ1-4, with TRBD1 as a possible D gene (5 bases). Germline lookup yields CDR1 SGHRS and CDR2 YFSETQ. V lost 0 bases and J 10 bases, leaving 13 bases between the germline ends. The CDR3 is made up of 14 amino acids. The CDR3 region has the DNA TGCGCCAGCAGCTTGGGGACAAGAGATGGAAAACTGTTTTTT. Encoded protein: CASSLGTRDGKLFF.

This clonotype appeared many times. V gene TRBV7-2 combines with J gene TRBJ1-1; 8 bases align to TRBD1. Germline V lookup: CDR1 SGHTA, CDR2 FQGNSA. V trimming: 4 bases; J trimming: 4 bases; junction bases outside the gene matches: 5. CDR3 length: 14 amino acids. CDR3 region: CASSYRGGSTEAFF. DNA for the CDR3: TGTGCCAGCAGCTACAGGGGGGGGAGCACTGAAGCTTTCTTT. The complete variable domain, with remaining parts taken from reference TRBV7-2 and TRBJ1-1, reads GAGVSQSPSNKVTEKGKDVELRCDPISGHTALYWYRQSLGQGLEFLIYFQGNSAPDKSGLPSDRFSAERTGGSVSTLTIQRTQQEDSAVYLCASSYRGGSTEAFFGQGTRLTVV.

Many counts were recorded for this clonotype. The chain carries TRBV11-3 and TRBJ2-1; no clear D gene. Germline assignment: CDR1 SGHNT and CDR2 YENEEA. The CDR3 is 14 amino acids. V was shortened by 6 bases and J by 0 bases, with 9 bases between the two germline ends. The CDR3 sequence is CASSLRSSYNEQFF. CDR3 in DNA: TGTGCCAGCAGTCTGAGAAGCTCCTACAATGAGCAGTTCTTC.

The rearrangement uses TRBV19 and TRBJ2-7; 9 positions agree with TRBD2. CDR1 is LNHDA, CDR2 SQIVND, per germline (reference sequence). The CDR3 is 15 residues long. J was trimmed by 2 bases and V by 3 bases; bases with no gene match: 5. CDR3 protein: CASSILASGTYEQYF. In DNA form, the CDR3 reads TGTGCCAGTAGTATTTTGGCTAGCGGGACCTACGAGCAGTACTTC.

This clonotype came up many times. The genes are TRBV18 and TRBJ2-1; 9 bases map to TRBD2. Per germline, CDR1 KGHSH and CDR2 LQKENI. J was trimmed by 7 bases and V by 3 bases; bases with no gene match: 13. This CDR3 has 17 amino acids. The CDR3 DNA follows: TGTGCCAGCTCACCCCCCTCCAGAGCGGGAGGCTGGAATGAGCAGTTCTTC. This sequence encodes CASSPPSRAGGWNEQFF.

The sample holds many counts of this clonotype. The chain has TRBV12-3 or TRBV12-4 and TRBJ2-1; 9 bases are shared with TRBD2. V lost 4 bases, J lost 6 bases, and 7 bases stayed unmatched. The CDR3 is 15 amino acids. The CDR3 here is CASSWREGRRNEQFF. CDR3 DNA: TGTGCCAGCAGTTGGCGGGAGGGCCGTCGCAATGAGCAGTTCTTC.

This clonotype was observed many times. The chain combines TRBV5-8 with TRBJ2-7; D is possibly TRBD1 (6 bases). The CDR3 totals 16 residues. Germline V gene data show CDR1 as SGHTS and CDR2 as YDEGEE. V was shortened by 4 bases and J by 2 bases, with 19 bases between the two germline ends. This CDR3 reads CASSPRRQELTYEQYF. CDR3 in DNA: TGTGCCAGCAGCCCACGGCGACAGGAACTGACCTACGAGCAGTACTTC. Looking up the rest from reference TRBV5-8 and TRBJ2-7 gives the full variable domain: EAGVTQSPTHLIKTRGQQATLRCSPISGHTSVYWYQQALGLGLQFLLWYDEGEERNRGNFPPRFSGRQFPNYSSELNVNALELEDSALYLCASSPRRQELTYEQYFGPGTRLTVT.

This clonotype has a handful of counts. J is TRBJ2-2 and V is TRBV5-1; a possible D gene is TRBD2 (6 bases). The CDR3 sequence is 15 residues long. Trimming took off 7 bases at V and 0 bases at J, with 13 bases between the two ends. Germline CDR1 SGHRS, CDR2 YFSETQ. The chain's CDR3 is CASVPGTPNTGELFF. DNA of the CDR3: TGCGCCAGCGTACCCGGGACTCCGAACACCGGGGAGCTGTTTTTT.

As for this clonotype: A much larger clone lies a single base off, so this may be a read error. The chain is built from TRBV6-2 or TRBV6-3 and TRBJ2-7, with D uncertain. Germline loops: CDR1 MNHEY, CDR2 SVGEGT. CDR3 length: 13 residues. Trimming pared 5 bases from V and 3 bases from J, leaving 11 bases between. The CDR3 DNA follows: TGTGCCAGCAGTGAAGCCGCGCTCTACGAGCAGTACTTC. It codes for CASSEAALYEQYF.

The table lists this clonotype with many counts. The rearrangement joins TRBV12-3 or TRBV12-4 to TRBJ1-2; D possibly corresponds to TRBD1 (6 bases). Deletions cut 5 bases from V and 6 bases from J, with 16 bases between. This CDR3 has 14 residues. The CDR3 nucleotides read TGTGCCAGCAGTCTGCGGGGGGCGCAGGATGGCTACACCTTC. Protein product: CASSLRGAQDGYTF.

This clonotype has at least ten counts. The CDR3 here is CASNKSPWTGYTF. The CDR3 DNA sequence: TGTGCCAGCAACAAATCCCCCTGGACGGGCTACACCTTC. This chain connects TRBV9 to TRBJ1-2, with D uncertain. CDR1 SGDLS and CDR2 YYNGEE come from the germline V gene. This CDR3 region has 13 residues. V dropped 6 bases and J dropped 8 bases, with 17 bases sitting between them. The whole variable domain, filled in from reference TRBV9 and TRBJ1-2, reads DSGVTQTPKHLITATGQRVTLRCSPRSGDLSVYWYQQSLDQGLQFLIQYYNGEERAKGNILERFSAQQFPDLHSELNLSSLELGDSALYFCASNKSPWTGYTFGSGTRLTVV.

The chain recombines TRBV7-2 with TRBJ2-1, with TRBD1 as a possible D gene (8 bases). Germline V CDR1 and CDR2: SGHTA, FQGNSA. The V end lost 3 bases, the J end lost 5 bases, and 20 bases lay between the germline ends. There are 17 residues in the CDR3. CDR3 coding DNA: TGTGCCAGCAGCTTGTGGGGGGAGGGGACAGGAAACAATGAGCAGTTCTTC. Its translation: CASSLWGEGTGNNEQFF. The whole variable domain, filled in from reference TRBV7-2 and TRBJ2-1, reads GAGVSQSPSNKVTEKGKDVELRCDPISGHTALYWYRQSLGQGLEFLIYFQGNSAPDKSGLPSDRFSAERTGGSVSTLTIQRTQQEDSAVYLCASSLWGEGTGNNEQFFGPGTRLTVL.

The CDR3 DNA follows: TGCAGTGCTGAGACTAGCGGGAGCAGTAATGAGCAGTTCTTC. Residues: CSAETSGSSNEQFF. The chain joins TRBV20-1 to TRBJ2-1; the match to TRBD2 covers 12 bases. With V trimmed by 5 bases and J by 7 bases, 6 bases remained unmatched. This CDR3 region has 14 residues. The germline V gene encodes CDR1 DFQATT and CDR2 SNEGSKA (reference sequence).

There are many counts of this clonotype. CDR3: CASSLVVGNTIYF. CDR3 nucleotides: TGTGCCAGCAGCTTAGTTGTTGGAAACACCATATATTTT. The chain employs TRBV7-2 and TRBJ1-3; no firm D call. The CDR3 consists of 13 residues. The germline V and J ends were trimmed by 1 base and 3 bases, with 4 bases remaining between them. Germline V CDR1 and CDR2: SGHTA, FQGNSA.

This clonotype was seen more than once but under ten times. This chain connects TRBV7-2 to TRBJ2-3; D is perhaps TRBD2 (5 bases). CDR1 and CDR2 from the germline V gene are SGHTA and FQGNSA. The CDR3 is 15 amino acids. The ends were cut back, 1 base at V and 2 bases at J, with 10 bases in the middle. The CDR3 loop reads CASSLGDYPTDTQYF. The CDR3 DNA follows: TGTGCCAGCAGCTTAGGAGACTATCCCACAGATACGCAGTATTTT.

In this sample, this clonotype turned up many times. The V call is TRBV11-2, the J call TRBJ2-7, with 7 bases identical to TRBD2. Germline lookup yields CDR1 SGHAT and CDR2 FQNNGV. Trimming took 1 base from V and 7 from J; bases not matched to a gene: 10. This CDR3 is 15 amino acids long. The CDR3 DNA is TGTGCCAGCAGCTTAGGCGGGAGCCCCGGTTCGGAGCAGTACTTC. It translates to CASSLGGSPGSEQYF.

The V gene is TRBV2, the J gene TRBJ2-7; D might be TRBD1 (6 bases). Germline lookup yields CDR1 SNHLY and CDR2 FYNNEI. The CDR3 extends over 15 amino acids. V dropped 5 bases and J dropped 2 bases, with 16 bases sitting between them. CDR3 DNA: TGTGCCAGCAGTCCTAGTCCCGGGACAACCTACGAGCAGTACTTC. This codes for CASSPSPGTTYEQYF.

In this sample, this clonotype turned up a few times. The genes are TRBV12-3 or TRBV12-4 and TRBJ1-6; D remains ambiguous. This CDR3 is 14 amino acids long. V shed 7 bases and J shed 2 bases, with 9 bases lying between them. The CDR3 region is CASTPTPYNSPLHF. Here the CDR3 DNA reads TGTGCCAGCACCCCGACACCCTATAATTCACCCCTCCACTTT.